These 9 T cell receptor beta chains originate from one sample sequenced in a study of circulating CD8 cells and anti-PD-1 response in melanoma. Using 15 ng of total RNA, TCR libraries were made with the QIAseq Immune Repertoire TCR panel. Each CDR3 protein is one row after TCRdb ran MiXCR on the reads. The sample records several hundred distinct CDR3 sequences, about 8% being singletons. Four subsets defined by PD-1 and/or TIGIT were sorted from live CD3+CD8+TCRalphabeta+ cells. The specimen was CD8+ T cells from PBMCs, collected at baseline or after one month of anti-PD-1 therapy (not recorded which). These receptors came from a human donor with melanoma.

This clonotype is medium-sized within its sample. The chain combines TRBV19 with TRBJ2-7, with 8 nucleotides matching TRBD2. Per the germline V gene, CDR1 is LNHDA and CDR2 is SQIVND (reference sequence). J gave up 7 bases and V 3 bases, and 5 bases lay outside the gene matches. This CDR3 spans 13 amino acids. CDR3 region: CASSILEREEQYF. The CDR3 DNA follows: TGTGCCAGTAGTATCCTGGAGCGGGAGGAGCAGTACTTC.

This clonotype rates as medium-sized. This chain links TRBV28 with TRBJ2-1; 9 nucleotides agree with TRBD2. CDR1 and CDR2 from the germline V gene are MDHEN and SYDVKM. Trimming took 5 bases from V and 3 from J; bases not matched to a gene: 8. This CDR3 has 16 amino acids. CDR3 DNA: TGTGCCAGCAGTCCCCACCCTAGCGGGATCTACAATGAGCAGTTCTTC. As protein: CASSPHPSGIYNEQFF.

This clonotype qualifies as large. V is TRBV7-3 and J is TRBJ2-5; a possible D gene is TRBD2 (6 bases). The length of the CDR3 is 15 residues. The V gene lost 0 bases and the J gene lost 3 bases, with 11 bases spanning the gap. Germline lookup yields CDR1 SGHTA and CDR2 FQGTGA. The CDR3 sequence: CASSLTAGLEETQYF. The CDR3, as DNA: TGTGCCAGCAGCTTAACGGCGGGGTTGGAAGAGACCCAGTACTTC.

By share, this clonotype ranks as medium-sized. In nucleotides, the CDR3 is TGTGCCAGCAGCTTGGTGCGGGGGTCCTCCTACGAGCAGTACTTC. Translating gives CASSLVRGSSYEQYF. The rearrangement links TRBV7-9 to TRBJ2-7, with 7 positions matching TRBD2. The germline V gene has CDR1 SEHNR and CDR2 FQNEAQ (reference sequence). Trimming removed 3 bases from V and 0 bases from J; junction bases left unmatched: 5. This CDR3 is 15 amino acids long. Complete variable domain (other parts from reference TRBV7-9 and TRBJ2-7): DTGVSQNPRHKITKRGQNVTFRCDPISEHNRLYWYRQTLGQGPEFLTYFQNEAQLEKSRLLSDRFSAERPKGSFSTLEIQRTEQGDSAMYLCASSLVRGSSYEQYFGPGTRLTVT.

By frequency in the sample, this clonotype is medium-sized. The chain is built from TRBV28 and TRBJ2-1; D gene ambiguous. Between the trimmed V and J ends, which lost 7 bases and 4 bases, there was a span of 14 bases. The CDR3 consists of 14 residues. The germline gives CDR1 MDHEN, CDR2 SYDVKM. For the CDR3, the DNA is TGTGCCAGCACCCTCCTCCAACAGTACAATGAGCAGTTCTTC. The encoded protein is CASTLLQQYNEQFF.

This clonotype is labeled as medium-sized. The chain is built from TRBV20-1 and TRBJ2-7; D is perhaps TRBD1 or TRBD2 (6 bases each). CDR3 size: 13 residues. Germline V gene data show CDR1 as DFQATT and CDR2 as SNEGSKA (reference sequence). Trimming shortened V by 7 bases and J by 0 bases, and 13 bases separated the two germline ends. Written as DNA, the CDR3 is TGCAGTGGGAGAGGGGGGACCTCCTACGAGCAGTACTTC. This translates into CSGRGGTSYEQYF.

This clonotype ranks as medium-sized (0.01 to 0.1%). This chain links TRBV5-6 with TRBJ1-5; no clear D gene. CDR3 length: 12 residues. V was cut by 0 bases and J by 9 bases, with 7 bases left in between. CDR1 and CDR2 from the germline V gene are SGHDT and YYEEEE. DNA for the CDR3: TGTGCCAGCAGCTTGGATCGTTCGCCCCAGCATTTT. It translates to CASSLDRSPQHF.

This clonotype is medium-sized (0.01 to 0.1%). J is TRBJ2-7 and V is TRBV20-1, with TRBD2 matching over 14 bases. The CDR3 has 17 amino acids. Germline lookup yields CDR1 DFQATT and CDR2 SNEGSKA (reference sequence). The J segment lost 6 bases and the V segment lost 3 bases, leaving 13 bases of the junction unmatched. The CDR3 spells CSARSGTSGSLGVEQYF. The CDR3 DNA reads as TGCAGTGCTAGGTCCGGGACTAGCGGGAGCTTGGGTGTCGAGCAGTACTTC.

This clonotype is medium-sized (0.01 to 0.1%) by share. The chain carries TRBV25-1 and TRBJ2-7, with 10 bases matching TRBD2. The CDR3 runs to 15 residues. Trimming cost V 4 bases and J 2 bases; bases outside gene matches: 5. Germline CDR1 and CDR2: MGHDK and SYGVNS. CDR3: CASSATSGETYEQYF. In nucleotides, the CDR3 is TGTGCCAGCAGTGCCACTAGCGGGGAAACCTACGAGCAGTACTTC.